Below are 8 T cell receptor beta chains sequenced from a single sample in a study of blood T cell repertoires in COVID-19. Data came from immunoSEQ multiplex PCR; TCRdb stores just in-frame clones and leaves some out. Of around 250,000 clones listed, approximately 84% were seen once; the top ten hold 6.6%. Sample: PBMCs or T cells enriched from blood (not recorded which). The receptors were gathered from a woman aged 45-59 years who had been exposed to COVID-19.

The chain employs TRBV27 and TRBJ1-2, with D tentatively TRBD1 (5 bases). Trimming took off 3 bases at V and 4 bases at J, with 9 bases between the two ends. The CDR3 extends over 13 amino acids. Germline lookup yields CDR1 MNHEY and CDR2 SMNVEV (reference sequence). The CDR3 sequence: CASSFGGTYGYTF. Written as DNA, the CDR3 is TGTGCCAGCAGTTTCGGAGGGACCTATGGCTACACCTTC.

On this clone itself: Distinct nucleotide sequences in the sample also encode this CDR3. The chain links TRBV27 to TRBJ1-1, with 9 positions matching TRBD1. This CDR3 is 14 amino acids long. Trimming took 3 bases from V and 1 from J; bases not matched to a gene: 0. Germline CDR1 reads MNHEY; CDR2 reads SMNVEV (reference sequence). In DNA form, the CDR3 reads TGTGCCAGCAGTTTGACAGGGGGGAACACTGAAGCTTTCTTT. The encoded protein is CASSLTGGNTEAFF.

As to this clone: The sample contains more than one DNA sequence encoding this CDR3. The rearrangement joins TRBV9 to TRBJ2-2; no clear D. The CDR3 is 14 residues long. The ends were cut back, 0 bases at V and 1 base at J, with 4 bases in the middle. Germline V gene data show CDR1 as SGDLS and CDR2 as YYNGEE. CDR3 in amino acids: CASSVGGNTGELFF. In DNA, the CDR3 is TGTGCCAGCAGCGTAGGAGGGAACACCGGGGAGCTGTTTTTT. Looking up the rest from reference TRBV9 and TRBJ2-2 gives the full variable domain: DSGVTQTPKHLITATGQRVTLRCSPRSGDLSVYWYQQSLDQGLQFLIQYYNGEERAKGNILERFSAQQFPDLHSELNLSSLELGDSALYFCASSVGGNTGELFFGEGSRLTVL.

This clone was seen only a few times. The chain joins TRBV7-9 to TRBJ2-1; D uncertain. The CDR3 runs 15 residues. Looked up from germline, CDR1 is SEHNR and CDR2 is FQNEAQ (reference sequence). Trimming left V 6 bases short and J 4 bases short, with 16 bases between. Here the CDR3 reads CASSPSPASYNEQFF. In DNA, the CDR3 is TGTGCCAGCAGTCCCAGCCCAGCGAGTTACAATGAGCAGTTCTTC.

The gene calls are TRBV18 and TRBJ2-5; D call uncertain. The CDR3 loop spans 13 amino acids. V gave up 8 bases and J gave up 0 bases, with 10 bases separating them. Germline assignment: CDR1 KGHSH and CDR2 LQKENI. The CDR3 reads CASASGYQETQYF. The CDR3, as DNA: TGTGCCAGCGCCTCAGGTTACCAAGAGACCCAGTACTTC.

This clone was seen a single time. The chain links TRBV7-2 to TRBJ1-2; TRBD1 matches at 9 bases. The germline V gene has CDR1 SGHTA and CDR2 FQGNSA. V was pared by 3 bases and J by 5 bases, with 10 bases of the junction left unmatched. CDR3 length: 16 residues. This CDR3 is CASSFRRDRDRYGYTF. CDR3 nucleotide sequence: TGTGCCAGCAGCTTCCGCCGGGACAGGGATCGGTATGGCTACACCTTC.

The chain combines TRBV6-5 with TRBJ1-3; D perhaps matches TRBD1 (5 bases). Germline V CDR1 and CDR2: MNHEY, SVGAGI. V was cut by 9 bases and J by 9 bases, with 12 bases left in between. This CDR3 comprises 11 residues. The CDR3 sequence: CASTGLGTIYF. The DNA of the CDR3 is TGTGCCAGTACAGGTCTGGGCACCATATATTTT.

In DNA form, the CDR3 reads TGTGCCAGCAGCTTAGCGCTAGGACTAGTCGAGACCCAGTACTTC. It codes for CASSLALGLVETQYF. The chain has TRBV7-9 and TRBJ2-5; 7 positions agree with TRBD2. This CDR3 is 15 amino acids long. With V trimmed by 0 bases and J by 5 bases, 6 bases remained unmatched. Germline CDR1 and CDR2: SEHNR and FQNEAQ (reference sequence). Full variable domain (missing parts from reference TRBV7-9 and TRBJ2-5): DTGVSQNPRHKITKRGQNVTFRCDPISEHNRLYWYRQTLGQGPEFLTYFQNEAQLEKSRLLSDRFSAERPKGSFSTLEIQRTEQGDSAMYLCASSLALGLVETQYFGPGTRLLVL.